This is a list of T cell receptor beta chains from one sample in a study of OX40 agonist ivuxolimab in advanced cancers. Some clones are missing from TCRdb's copy, which holds only in-frame ones; the method was immunoSEQ multiplex PCR. The sample has about 100,000 clones; over 75% are singletons. The source was CD4+ or CD8+ T cells sorted from blood, collected in a trial of the OX40 agonist ivuxolimab. The receptors were gathered from an adult with an advanced solid tumor such as melanoma, head and neck, liver or kidney cancer. The conserved cysteine and the conserved F or W are not part of the CDR3 here. Only part of the rows carry a size: once, few, many, or a class if the clone is expanded.

j_gene | v_gene | abundance | CDR3aa
TRBJ2-3 | TRBV4-3 | once | ASSQASGDTQY
TRBJ1-1 | TRBV10-3 | - | AISGGWNTEAF
TRBJ2-3 | TRBV7-8 | - | ATTPGRDTITDTQY
TRBJ2-2 | TRBV9 | - | ASSPGTERTGELF
TRBJ1-1 | TRBV30 | - | AWPRPRQGVVTEAF
TRBJ2-7 | TRBV5-6 | - | ASSYLSGGPDEQY
TRBJ2-1 | TRBV5-1 | once | ASSPPGQGANEQF
TRBJ2-2 | TRBV19 | - | ASSIVGPSAFTGELF
TRBJ2-5 | TRBV5-1 | - | ASSLWQVQETQY
TRBJ2-7 | TRBV4-3 | - | ASSQTSGRTYEQY
TRBJ2-3 | TRBV4-1 | - | ASSPGVAGTDTQY
TRBJ2-7 | TRBV2 | - | ASSGTSGRAYEQY
TRBJ2-3 | TRBV7-8 | - | ASSSKGDGPDTQY
TRBJ1-5 | TRBV7-3 | few | ASSLNGLSNQPQH
TRBJ1-5 | TRBV19 | - | ASSIYGTGGSQPQH
TRBJ2-3 | TRBV19 | - | ASSGSGRTTDTQY
TRBJ2-1 | TRBV2 | - | ASSGGLGEQF
TRBJ2-3 | TRBV10-3 | - | AIGFPGTDTQY
TRBJ2-5 | TRBV28 | - | ASSPPTQTLAGSEETQY
TRBJ2-2 | TRBV7-2 | - | ASSLAGTTTGELF
TRBJ2-1 | TRBV11-3 | - | ASSLEANNEQF
TRBJ1-2 | TRBV4-2 | - | ASSPGTGGSSYYGYT
TRBJ1-4 | TRBV6-6 | - | ASNTLHSGGEKLF
TRBJ2-7 | TRBV18 | - | ASSPRQGRYEQY
TRBJ2-1 | TRBV6-5 | - | ASSPYRAGYNEQF
TRBJ1-1 | TRBV4-2 | - | ASSQEGTGSDTEAF
TRBJ1-5 | TRBV28 | - | ASSLSVSGNQPQH
TRBJ2-4 | TRBV6-1 | - | ASSVGRGDIQY
TRBJ1-1 | TRBV28 | once | ASSLGNRGRWTEAF
TRBJ2-5 | TRBV5-1 | - | ASSLGLAGTQETQY
TRBJ2-3 | TRBV5-4 | - | ASSLGGAGDTQY
TRBJ2-1 | TRBV19 | - | ASNTRRTSGYNEQF
TRBJ1-2 | TRBV7-2 | - | ASSLAGGGGAYGYT
TRBJ2-7 | TRBV7-8 | - | ASARGGLGEQY
TRBJ2-7 | TRBV7-2 | - | ASSLDGGMGEQY
TRBJ2-6 | TRBV4-3 | few | ASSQGQGSSSGANVLT
TRBJ1-5 | TRBV15 | - | ATSVRPGHGQPQH
TRBJ2-7 | TRBV11-2 | - | ASSHGLAYEQY
TRBJ1-5 | TRBV27 | - | ANRDSNQPQH
TRBJ2-7 | TRBV14 | once | ASSQGPGQQY
TRBJ1-1 | TRBV27 | - | ASSLSLYTEAF
TRBJ1-4 | TRBV28 | - | ASSFSVFSAVAGLF
TRBJ1-2 | TRBV5-1 | few | ASSPSSTDNYGYT
TRBJ1-2 | TRBV5-1 | - | ASSLEQGSGYT
TRBJ2-1 | TRBV6-5 | - | ASSRLAAYNEQF
TRBJ2-3 | TRBV6-1 | - | ASGDRSTDTQY
TRBJ1-4 | TRBV28 | - | ASRTTGTLEKLF
TRBJ2-7 | TRBV7-9 | - | ASSLAGPSVEQY
- | TRBV28 | - | ASSPSPYEQY
TRBJ2-1 | TRBV5-1 | - | ASSPTSGAFGNEQF
TRBJ2-2 | TRBV15 | - | ATEKTGSGRGTGELF